Following are 21 T cell receptor beta chains from one sample sequenced in a study of CD8 T cells in ankylosing spondylitis. TCRdb re-derived calls from the 5' RACE reads in MiXCR, one entry per CDR3 protein. The table shows under 250,000 distinct CDR3 sequences, with roughly 32% occurring only once. Material for sequencing was blood, either unsorted or a sorted T cell fraction (not recorded which). Receptors were obtained from a male donor with ankylosing spondylitis or in good health (not recorded which).

The gene calls are TRBV10-3 and TRBJ2-1, with 16 nucleotides matching TRBD2. J lost 8 bases, V lost 6 bases, and 1 base had no gene match. The CDR3 contains 14 residues. The germline V gene has CDR1 ENHRY and CDR2 SYGVKD. The CDR3 DNA follows: TGTGCCATCAGGGGACTAGCGGGGGGGCATGAGCAGTTCTTC. Translating it yields CAIRGLAGGHEQFF.

This clonotype was observed a few times. V usage is TRBV27 and J usage is TRBJ2-6; TRBD1 agrees at 11 bases. V lost 5 bases and J lost 8; bases outside the gene matches: 11. The germline CDR1 and CDR2 sequences are MNHEY and SMNVEV (reference sequence). CDR3 length: 17 amino acids. The DNA of the CDR3 is TGTGCCAGCAGTGGTGGACAGGGGGCAAGAATACCCAACGTCCTGACTTTC. The encoded protein is CASSGGQGARIPNVLTF.

The chain uses TRBV5-6 and TRBJ2-1, with D uncertain. CDR3 length equals 15 residues. From germline, CDR1 is SGHDT and CDR2 YYEEEE. V was shortened by 0 bases and J by 2 bases, with 9 bases between the two germline ends. CDR3 residues: CASSLGLGTYNEQFF. CDR3 sequence (DNA): TGTGCCAGCAGCTTGGGTCTAGGAACCTACAATGAGCAGTTCTTC. The entire variable domain, with the rest obtained from reference TRBV5-6 and TRBJ2-1, is as follows: DAGVTQSPTHLIKTRGQQVTLRCSPKSGHDTVSWYQQALGQGPQFIFQYYEEEERQRGNFPDRFSGHQFPNYSSELNVNALLLGDSALYLCASSLGLGTYNEQFFGPGTRLTVL.

This clonotype showed up just once. V is TRBV12-3 or TRBV12-4 and J is TRBJ1-2; D ambiguous. The CDR3 runs to 13 residues. Trimming cost V 1 base and J 3 bases, with 6 bases left between them. This CDR3 is CASSLGQDYGYTF. The CDR3 DNA reads as TGTGCCAGCAGTTTAGGGCAGGACTATGGCTACACCTTC.

The chain employs TRBV10-3 and TRBJ2-7, with D uncertain. Between the trimmed V and J ends, which lost 1 base and 5 bases, there was a span of 3 bases. This CDR3 comprises 11 residues. The germline V gene has CDR1 ENHRY and CDR2 SYGVKD. The chain's CDR3 is CAISELDEQYF. CDR3 coding DNA: TGTGCCATCAGTGAGTTAGACGAGCAGTACTTC.

The genes are TRBV15 and TRBJ2-7, with TRBD1 matching over 11 bases. The germline gives CDR1 LNHNV, CDR2 YYDKDF (reference sequence). CDR3 length: 15 residues. With V trimmed by 0 bases and J by 3 bases, 1 base remained unmatched. The CDR3 bases are TGTGCCACCAGCAGAGAAGGGACAGGGGGCTACGAGCAGTACTTC. This gives the protein CATSREGTGGYEQYF.

The rearrangement links TRBV15 to TRBJ1-1; D perhaps matches TRBD1 (5 bases). Trimming shortened V by 0 bases and J by 8 bases, and 10 bases separated the two germline ends. This CDR3 spans 13 amino acids. Germline V gene lookup returns CDR1 LNHNV and CDR2 YYDKDF (reference sequence). The CDR3 loop reads CATSRDRVSEAFF. DNA of the CDR3: TGTGCCACCAGCAGAGACAGGGTTTCCGAAGCTTTCTTT.

In its sample, this clonotype was seen a few times. The rearrangement uses TRBV7-8 and TRBJ1-5; D unresolved. The CDR3 runs to 14 residues. Trimming removed 7 bases from V and 2 bases from J, with 12 bases in between. Germline V lookup: CDR1 SGHVS, CDR2 FQNEAQ. The CDR3 region has the DNA TGTGCCAGCAAGGAGGGAAAAGGCAATCAGCCCCAGCATTTT. Protein sequence: CASKEGKGNQPQHF. Using reference TRBV7-8 and TRBJ1-5 for the parts outside the CDR3, the full variable domain is GAGVSQSPRYKVAKRGQDVALRCDPISGHVSLFWYQQALGQGPEFLTYFQNEAQLDKSGLPSDRFFAERPEGSVSTLKIQRTQQEDSAVYLCASKEGKGNQPQHFGDGTRLSIL.

This sequence joins TRBV15 and TRBJ2-7; TRBD1 agrees at 9 bases. The CDR3 extends over 15 amino acids. The V gene's germline CDR1 is LNHNV and CDR2 YYDKDF (reference sequence). J lost 4 bases, V lost 0 bases, and 4 bases had no gene match. This chain's CDR3 is CATSRDEDRGYEQYF. CDR3 nucleotide sequence: TGTGCCACCAGCAGAGATGAGGACAGGGGTTACGAGCAGTACTTC.

For this clonotype: One end of the junction varies from germline; a read error may be responsible. V is TRBV20-1 and J is TRBJ1-2, with a possible D match to TRBD1 (5 bases). CDR1 and CDR2 from the germline V gene are DFQATT and SNEGSKA (reference sequence). The CDR3 totals 17 residues. DNA of the CDR3: TGCTGTGCTGCTTCCCGGGACGGAGTAACGCGTGGCTATGGCTACACCTTC. The encoded protein is CCAASRDGVTRGYGYTF.

This clonotype has only one observation. V usage is TRBV12-3 or TRBV12-4 and J usage is TRBJ2-4; D may match TRBD1 or TRBD2 (5 bases each). Trimming cost V 5 bases and J 8 bases, with 13 bases left between them. The CDR3 consists of 13 residues. The CDR3 bases are TGTGCCAGCAGTCCCGGGCTGGGGGACATTCAGTACTTC. It codes for CASSPGLGDIQYF.

This clonotype was seen more than once but under ten times. The rearrangement joins TRBV29-1 to TRBJ2-3; 16 bases map to TRBD2. J was trimmed by 8 bases and V by 4 bases; bases with no gene match: 12. The germline V gene has CDR1 SQVTM and CDR2 ANQGSEA. This CDR3 spans 17 amino acids. The DNA for the CDR3 is TGCAGCGTTGTTCCGGGACTAGCGGGGGGGCCGGCTGGTACGCAGTATTTT. The encoded protein is CSVVPGLAGGPAGTQYF.

This clonotype was seen more than once but under ten times. The V call is TRBV15, the J call TRBJ1-2, with D perhaps TRBD1 (6 bases). The CDR3 loop spans 14 amino acids. Germline V CDR1 and CDR2: LNHNV, YYDKDF (reference sequence). Deletions cut 5 bases from V and 5 bases from J, with 15 bases between. The CDR3 protein is CATSQTGGKYGYTF. In DNA form, the CDR3 reads TGTGCCACCAGCCAGACGGGGGGCAAGTATGGCTACACCTTC. Combining the CDR3 with reference TRBV15 and TRBJ1-2 gives the whole variable domain DAMVIQNPRYQVTQFGKPVTLSCSQTLNHNVMYWYQQKSSQAPKLLFHYYDKDFNNEADTPDNFQSRRPNTSFCFLDIRSPGLGDTAMYLCATSQTGGKYGYTFGSGTRLTVV.

This clonotype appeared a few times. V usage is TRBV6-1 and J usage is TRBJ2-1; 11 bases match TRBD1. From germline, CDR1 is MNHNS and CDR2 SASEGT. V lost 2 bases to trimming and J lost 7 bases; unmatched junction nucleotides: 7. The length of the CDR3 is 16 residues. CDR3 sequence: CASSESEGTGGNEQFF. DNA for the CDR3: TGTGCCAGCAGTGAATCCGAAGGGACAGGGGGGAATGAGCAGTTCTTC.

This clonotype has more than one count but fewer than ten. The V call is TRBV18, the J call TRBJ1-3, with no clear D. The CDR3 is made up of 14 amino acids. The germline V and J ends were trimmed by 3 bases and 4 bases, with 10 bases remaining between them. From germline, CDR1 is KGHSH and CDR2 LQKENI. Here the CDR3 reads CASSPPTHGNTIYF. The CDR3 nucleotides read TGTGCCAGCTCACCCCCGACACACGGAAACACCATATATTTT.

The chain uses TRBV6-5 and TRBJ2-7; 8 bases are shared with TRBD1. The length of the CDR3 is 15 residues. With 3 bases clipped from V and 1 base from J, the junction kept 5 bases outside the gene matches. CDR1 is MNHEY, CDR2 SVGAGI, per germline. The CDR3 DNA sequence: TGTGCCAGCAGTTATGACGGGACAGGTTCCTACGAGCAGTACTTC. Its protein product is CASSYDGTGSYEQYF.

V is TRBV12-3 or TRBV12-4 and J is TRBJ2-3; D gene uncertain. Trimming took 5 bases from V and 0 from J, leaving 12 bases between them. The CDR3 consists of 15 residues. CDR3 DNA: TGTGCCAGCAGTCTAGGACGTGTCAGCACAGATACGCAGTATTTT. It specifies CASSLGRVSTDTQYF.

Only a few counts were recorded for this clonotype. This sequence joins TRBV12-3 or TRBV12-4 and TRBJ2-5, with 13 bases identical to TRBD2. J was trimmed by 6 bases and V by 6 bases; bases with no gene match: 4. This CDR3 is 14 amino acids long. For the CDR3, the DNA is TGTGCCAGCAGACCGGGACTAGCGGGACAGACCCAGTACTTC. Residues: CASRPGLAGQTQYF.

V and J are TRBV7-3 and TRBJ2-1; no clear D. The CDR3 runs to 13 residues. Germline CDR1 reads SGHTA; CDR2 reads FQGTGA. V dropped 6 bases and J dropped 9 bases, with 15 bases sitting between them. CDR3 coding DNA: TGTGCCAGCAGTCTCTGGCGTCTCTGTGAGCAGTTCTTC. Amino acids: CASSLWRLCEQFF.

V gene TRBV20-1 combines with J gene TRBJ2-3, with 8 bases matching TRBD2. The CDR3 consists of 13 residues. Per germline, CDR1 DFQATT and CDR2 SNEGSKA (reference sequence). Trimming took 3 bases from V and 6 from J; bases not matched to a gene: 5. CDR3 DNA sequence: TGCAGTGCTAGCGGGGGGGCCTGGGATACGCAGTATTTT. This sequence encodes CSASGGAWDTQYF.

This chain links TRBV7-8 with TRBJ2-3, with D possibly being TRBD1 (6 bases). V gave up 0 bases and J gave up 6 bases, with 10 bases separating them. Germline V CDR1 and CDR2: SGHVS, FQNEAQ. The CDR3 contains 14 residues. The CDR3 region is CASSLAPRGDTQYF. The CDR3 region has the DNA TGTGCCAGCAGCTTAGCTCCAAGGGGGGATACGCAGTATTTT.